The 8 T cell receptor beta chains below come from one sample, sequenced in a study of long-term antiretroviral therapy in people with HIV. It was version v3.0 of the immunoSEQ assay that was run at survey level. Produced via immunoSEQ multiplex PCR; TCRdb's table is partial and in-frame only. Here the sample spans more than 10,000 clones, about 77% being singletons. The sample was unsorted PBMCs, taken 1.3 years after starting antiretroviral therapy. These receptors were taken from a young woman with HIV.

This clone was detected only a few times. In DNA form, the CDR3 reads TGTGCCAGCAGTTACTCGAACAGCTACGAGCAGTACTTC. It yields the protein CASSYSNSYEQYF. The J gene is TRBJ2-7, the V gene TRBV6-6; D remains unclear. This CDR3 is 13 amino acids long. The germline V and J ends were trimmed by 0 bases and 3 bases, with 6 bases remaining between them. Germline CDR1 and CDR2: MNHNY and SVGAGI (reference sequence).

CDR3 bases: TGTGCTAGCGGGAGGGCCCTCACAGATACGCAGTATTTT. Translation gives CASGRALTDTQYF. The chain is built from TRBV28 and TRBJ2-3, with 11 bases aligning to TRBD2. CDR3 length: 13 residues. Germline lookup yields CDR1 MDHEN and CDR2 SYDVKM.

This clone was recorded once. The rearrangement uses TRBV28 and TRBJ1-2; D call uncertain. Trimming cost V 7 bases and J 2 bases, with 5 bases left between them. The germline gives CDR1 MDHEN, CDR2 SYDVKM. The CDR3 spans 11 residues. The CDR3 DNA sequence: TGTGCCAGCACTGGGAACTATGGCTACACCTTC. Residues: CASTGNYGYTF.

The chain recombines TRBV7-3 with TRBJ2-2, with D perhaps TRBD2 (5 bases). There are 14 residues in the CDR3. V shed 6 bases and J shed 3 bases, with 11 bases lying between them. Per germline, CDR1 SGHTA and CDR2 FQGTGA. CDR3: CASSTGGHTGELFF. The CDR3 DNA reads as TGTGCCAGCAGTACGGGCGGGCACACCGGGGAGCTGTTTTTT.

This clone was seen more than once but under ten times. The rearrangement uses TRBV7-6 and TRBJ2-7, with D tentatively TRBD1 or TRBD2 (5 bases each). The V end was cut by 1 base, the J end by 5 bases, with 12 bases between. CDR3 length: 14 amino acids. Germline CDR1 SGHVS, CDR2 FNYEAQ. CDR3: CASSLEVGPNEQYF. The CDR3 DNA sequence: TGTGCCAGCAGCTTAGAAGTGGGACCGAACGAGCAGTACTTC.

This clone appeared a few times. The rearrangement uses TRBV7-9 and TRBJ2-7, with no clear D. Trimming removed 6 bases at V and 2 bases at J, with 14 bases between. The germline CDR1 and CDR2 sequences are SEHNR and FQNEAQ (reference sequence). The CDR3 extends over 14 amino acids. The CDR3 DNA sequence: TGTGCCAGCAGGTCACAAGACACTACCTACGAGCAGTACTTC. Translated, it gives CASRSQDTTYEQYF.

The chain couples TRBV2 to TRBJ2-1; D unclear. The CDR3 is 11 residues long. CDR1 is SNHLY and CDR2 is FYNNEI in the germline V gene. V lost 7 bases, J lost 8 bases, and 9 bases lay in between. The CDR3 loop reads CASIGLDEQFF. The CDR3 nucleotides read TGTGCCAGCATCGGGCTAGATGAGCAGTTCTTC. The full variable domain, in which reference TRBV2 and TRBJ2-1 provide the parts outside the CDR3, is EPEVTQTPSHQVTQMGQEVILRCVPISNHLYFYWYRQILGQKVEFLVSFYNNEISEKSEIFDDQFSVERPDGSNFTLKIRSTKLEDSAMYFCASIGLDEQFFGPGTRLTVL.

The V gene is TRBV9, the J gene TRBJ2-1, with D possibly TRBD1 on 7 matching bases. CDR1 SGDLS and CDR2 YYNGEE come from the germline V gene. V dropped 3 bases and J dropped 4 bases, with 20 bases sitting between them. CDR3 length: 17 amino acids. CDR3 protein: CASSATTAEGAYNEQFF. The CDR3 coding sequence is TGTGCCAGCAGCGCCACAACCGCGGAGGGGGCTTACAATGAGCAGTTCTTC.